This TCR beta chain was found in a study of cytomegalovirus exposure and HLA in healthy donors. The study, taken as a whole, reports: A later analysis found TCR association rates differed by HLA locus, highest for DRB1 and lowest for HLA-C. In a later analysis, TCR beta V- and J-gene trimming showed a link to a missense DCLRE1C variant.

This CDR3 has 14 amino acids. The germline CDR1 and CDR2 sequences are MNHNY and SVGAGI (reference sequence). Losses at the gene ends were 5 bases for V and 4 bases for J; bases not matched to a gene: 5. PCR employed 60 Vbeta and 13 Jbeta primers. Generated by immunoSEQ multiplex PCR, the TCRdb table keeps only in-frame clones and is missing some. Here the sample spans roughly 140,000 clones, roughly 80% being singletons. About this clone itself: Its specificity is unknown.

The sequence was collected from a man aged 40-49 years in good health and CMV-seropositive. The sequencing input was PBMCs. V and J are TRBV6-6 and TRBJ2-7, with 10 bases that match TRBD1. CDR3 protein: CASSRPGQGYEQYF. CDR3 bases: TGTGCCAGCAGTAGACCGGGACAGGGGTACGAGCAGTACTTC.